Below, one T cell receptor (beta chain) is given with its context. Patients at the Seattle site were enrolled during active infection and followed longitudinally. The entry originates in a study of blood T cell repertoires in COVID-19. Sequencing used immunoSEQ multiplex PCR; TCRdb keeps in-frame clones, though not all of them. The sample has fewer than 450,000 clones; 88% are singletons. This receptor was identified in a woman in her sixties or seventies with COVID-19, enrolled during active disease. Material: peripheral blood.

For the CDR3, the DNA is TGCGCCAGCAGCCAAGTAAGGTCCGGGGTTAATGAAAAACTGTTTTTT. This sequence encodes CASSQVRSGVNEKLFF. The V and J genes are TRBV4-1 and TRBJ1-4; D unclear. V was pared by 1 base and J by 4 bases, with 13 bases between. The length of the CDR3 is 16 residues. Germline V gene lookup returns CDR1 MGHRA and CDR2 YSYEKL.